This T cell receptor (beta chain) was recorded in a study of vaccination effects on CD4 cells after COVID-19 (dated by TCRdb to 2021 to 2024). Turning to the overall study: Post-vaccine samples across the study were collected a median of 72 days after the second dose, with a range of 14 to 241. SARS-CoV-2 spike-specific CD4+ TCR repertoires were compared before and after mRNA vaccination in COVID-19 convalescent patients and in infection-naive vaccine recipients. The full study included approximately nine COVID-19 convalescent patients and a few SARS-CoV-2-naive healthy vaccine recipients. Cultures from other donors in the study were sequenced using the Oncomine TCR Beta short-read assay on an Illumina iSeq 100. Paper-wide results and their limitations: The study was limited by a small number of convalescent patients, and early post-infection timepoints were lacking. Clones induced by infection and clones induced by vaccination both contracted markedly at late timepoints after vaccination, which fits with T cell responses waning over time. Among healthy vaccine recipients, nearly all vaccine-induced clones were SARS-CoV-2 mono-reactive, and just 1 of 255 was cross-reactive with common cold coronaviruses.

In the ViraFEST assay, PBMC were stimulated with viral peptide pools, and antigen-specific CD4+ T cell clonotypes were then identified by expansion using TCR sequencing. After around eleven days of culture, CD4+ T cells were isolated with the EasySep CD4+ T cell isolation kit. Participants received two doses of either the BNT162b2 or the mRNA-1273 mRNA SARS-CoV-2 vaccine. Negative nucleocapsid antibody results before and after vaccination confirmed that the healthy vaccine recipients had no prior SARS-CoV-2 infection. Each well held more than 1.5 million PBMC cultured in IMDM containing about 5.5% human AB serum, roughly 9.6 IU/ml IL-2 and gentamicin, along with around 9.4 ug/ml peptides. On days 3 and 7, half of the culture medium was replaced with fresh IL-2-containing medium. Unless noted otherwise, every peptide stimulation condition was grown in triplicate wells. Using Ficoll-Paque Plus gradient centrifugation, PBMC were separated from whole blood and then either used fresh or cryopreserved at -140C. Overlapping peptide pools spanned the spike proteins of SARS-CoV-2 and the common cold coronaviruses HCoV-NL63, HCoV-OC43 and HCoV-229E. The QIAamp micro DNA kit was used to extract genomic DNA from the cultured CD4+ T cells.

Comments on this clone: It lacks a known antigen. Qualities for individual bases were not recorded, and no much larger clone is one base off.

CDR1 and CDR2 are drawn from the germline V gene: SGHRS, YFSETQ. The CDR3 holds 15 amino acids from the cysteine to the phenylalanine. Only the CDR3 DNA stays, 45 bases, in frame from base 1. Relative to germline, V is 4 bases shorter and J is 2 bases shorter, with 13 bases between their ends. Library construction relied on the immunoSEQ multiplex PCR assay. DNA from the CD4+ T cells that had been cultured and isolated underwent TCR beta CDR3 sequencing. On the authors' methods: Non-productive TCR sequences were removed and reads were trimmed to the CDR3 region, keeping CDR3s of at least 7 amino acids. The MANAFEST web app was used to identify antigen-specific clonotypes by comparing expansion in peptide wells with expansion in reference cultures. For clones to be considered positive, expansion at FDR<0.05 versus reference and all other wells, an odds ratio above 5, and a frequency above 0.1% in two replicate wells were required. A clonotype was called cross-reactive if it was significantly expanded both in SARS-CoV-2 spike wells and in at least one common cold coronavirus spike condition. CDR3 similarity was assessed by Levenshtein distance with the stringdist R package, and unrooted trees were built with ape in R 3.6.1. As stored in TCRdb, this immuneACCESS dataset retains in-frame rearrangements with V and J assigned. A fraction of the clones does not appear; measured against another copy, unresolved V genes explain less than half of the discrepancy, and the remainder lacks a known reason. The DNA was the basis for D and trimming; V, J and clone size are from that table. Within this sample are about 69,000 clones, with about 80% of them counted one time only. The ten largest clonotypes hold around 0.95% of the sample.

The clonotype comes from a human donor who received a COVID-19 vaccine. The input for sequencing was CD4+ T cells from PBMCs cultured with HCoV-OC43 spike peptides, taken after COVID-19 vaccination. The cell subset or site label, read with the paper, signifies: HCoV-OC43 spike overlapping peptide pool stimulation. This sequence uses TRBV5-1 and TRBJ2-1; the D gene is perhaps TRBD2, on 5 matching bases. The nucleotide sequence reads TGCGCCAGCAGCCCCCTGACGGGAACCTACAATGAGCAGTTCTTC. Its product reads: CASSPLTGTYNEQFF.